A single sample gave rise to the 19 T cell receptor beta chains below, sequenced in a study of T cells after yellow fever vaccination. One entry per CDR3 protein, called by TCRdb with MiXCR from the 5' RACE reads. The repertoire holds 250,000 to 400,000 distinct CDR3 sequences, with roughly 3.9% as singletons. This material consisted of PBMCs, taken 5 days after the yellow fever booster vaccination. These receptors originate from a man younger than 35 who received the YFV17D yellow fever vaccine.

This clonotype was recorded many times. The rearrangement uses TRBV5-1 and TRBJ1-1; maybe TRBD1 (5 bases). Per the germline V gene, CDR1 is SGHRS and CDR2 is YFSETQ. V was shortened by 1 base and J by 2 bases, with 12 bases between the two germline ends. There are 15 residues in the CDR3. CDR3 region: CASSLLGRVNTEAFF. CDR3 nucleotide sequence: TGCGCCAGCAGCTTGTTGGGACGGGTTAACACTGAAGCTTTCTTT.

This clonotype was found a few times. V usage is TRBV7-9 and J usage is TRBJ2-7, with 9 positions matching TRBD1. Per the germline V gene, CDR1 is SEHNR and CDR2 is FQNEAQ (reference sequence). The CDR3 extends over 16 amino acids. J gave up 1 base and V 4 bases, and 8 bases lay outside the gene matches. CDR3: CASSSPTGGLSYEQYF. CDR3 DNA sequence: TGTGCCAGCAGCTCCCCTACAGGGGGCCTTTCCTACGAGCAGTACTTC.

This clonotype was seen many times. The chain employs TRBV5-1 and TRBJ2-3; D possibly matches TRBD1 or TRBD2 (6 bases each). There are 14 residues in the CDR3. The V gene lost 2 bases and the J gene lost 0 bases, with 7 bases spanning the gap. Per the germline V gene, CDR1 is SGHRS and CDR2 is YFSETQ. The CDR3 is CASSFGGSTDTQYF. In DNA, the CDR3 is TGCGCCAGCAGCTTCGGGGGCAGCACAGATACGCAGTATTTT.

The chain employs TRBV7-9 and TRBJ1-1, with D perhaps matching TRBD1 (5 bases). CDR3 size: 16 residues. Trimming took 3 bases from V and 0 from J, leaving 14 bases between them. The germline V gene encodes CDR1 SEHNR and CDR2 FQNEAQ (reference sequence). CDR3 residues: CASSLGGWGMNTEAFF. As DNA, the CDR3 is TGTGCCAGCAGCTTGGGGGGTTGGGGCATGAACACTGAAGCTTTCTTT.

The chain recombines TRBV11-3 with TRBJ2-3, with a possible D match to TRBD2 (6 bases). The CDR3 is 16 amino acids. Trimming took 5 bases from V and 2 from J, leaving 17 bases between them. Germline CDR1 reads SGHNT; CDR2 reads YENEEA. The DNA of the CDR3 is TGTGCCAGCAGCCCGGGGGAGCGGGCGTACACAGATACGCAGTATTTT. Translating it yields CASSPGERAYTDTQYF.

In its sample, this clonotype was seen a few times. This chain joins TRBV27 and TRBJ2-5, with D uncertain. V gave up 0 bases and J gave up 5 bases, with 10 bases separating them. CDR1 and CDR2 (germline): MNHEY, SMNVEV (reference sequence). The length of the CDR3 is 14 residues. CDR3 in DNA: TGTGCCAGCAGTTTATCCCCCATTGGGGAGACCCAGTACTTC. This gives the protein CASSLSPIGETQYF.

This clonotype was seen a handful of times. The chain joins TRBV5-1 to TRBJ2-7, with D possibly TRBD2 on 6 matching bases. Germline assignment: CDR1 SGHRS and CDR2 YFSETQ. The CDR3 contains 13 residues. Between the trimmed V and J ends, which lost 4 bases and 6 bases, there was a span of 14 bases. Written as DNA, the CDR3 is TGCGCCAGCAGCCCCGGGGGAATCGGCGAGCAGTACGTC. Amino acid sequence: CASSPGGIGEQYV.

This clonotype has just one count. V and J are TRBV4-1 and TRBJ2-7; 7 bases map to TRBD2. The CDR3 spans 15 residues. Germline V gives CDR1 MGHRA, CDR2 YSYEKL. J lost 2 bases, V lost 4 bases, and 8 bases had no gene match. The CDR3 bases are TGCGCCAGCAGCCCCAAGGCTAGCGGCACCTACGAGCAGTACGTC. It codes for CASSPKASGTYEQYV.

This clonotype was seen only a few times. The V and J genes are TRBV7-2 and TRBJ2-3; 12 nucleotides align to TRBD2. The V and J ends lost 4 bases and 2 bases, in that order; junction bases with no gene match: 7. This CDR3 is 17 amino acids long. The germline V gene has CDR1 SGHTA and CDR2 FQGNSA. CDR3 region: CASSSPLAGGPTDTQYF. The CDR3 DNA follows: TGTGCCAGCAGCTCCCCACTAGCGGGGGGTCCCACAGATACGCAGTATTTT.

This clonotype has a count of ten or more. The chain has TRBV28 and TRBJ2-3; 8 bases agree with TRBD2. With 2 bases clipped from V and 4 bases from J, the junction kept 2 bases outside the gene matches. This CDR3 contains 14 residues. The germline V gene has CDR1 MDHEN and CDR2 SYDVKM. The CDR3 DNA follows: TGTGCCAGCAGTTTAGGACTAGCCCCAGATACGCAGTATTTT. This codes for CASSLGLAPDTQYF.

The chain couples TRBV11-2 to TRBJ1-1; no definite D call. CDR1 and CDR2 (germline): SGHAT, FQNNGV. V lost 5 bases, J lost 4 bases, and 14 bases lay in between. This CDR3 is built from 14 residues. In DNA, the CDR3 is TGTGCCAGCAGCCCCGTGGCGTGGGGCACTGAAGCTTTCTTT. Translated: CASSPVAWGTEAFF. The variable domain in full, with the rest retrieved from reference TRBV11-2 and TRBJ1-1, is EAGVAQSPRYKIIEKRQSVAFWCNPISGHATLYWYQQILGQGPKLLIQFQNNGVVDDSQLPKDRFSAERLKGVDSTLKIQPAKLEDSAVYLCASSPVAWGTEAFFGQGTRLTVV.

The chain is built from TRBV18 and TRBJ2-7; possibly TRBD1 for D (7 bases). V gave up 3 bases and J gave up 1 base, with 10 bases separating them. This CDR3 has 14 amino acids. Germline V gene sequence: CDR1 KGHSH, CDR2 LQKENI. CDR3 loop: CASSPQGGSYEQYV. As DNA, the CDR3 is TGTGCCAGCTCACCGCAGGGGGGATCCTACGAGCAGTACGTC.

This clonotype was seen at least ten times. V is TRBV9 and J is TRBJ2-2; D is uncertain. This CDR3 has 13 residues. Trimming removed 0 bases at V and 6 bases at J, with 6 bases between. Germline CDR1 SGDLS, CDR2 YYNGEE. The CDR3 sequence: CASSVEVAGELFF. CDR3 in DNA: TGTGCCAGCAGCGTAGAGGTAGCCGGGGAGCTGTTTTTT. Combining the CDR3 with reference TRBV9 and TRBJ2-2 gives the whole variable domain DSGVTQTPKHLITATGQRVTLRCSPRSGDLSVYWYQQSLDQGLQFLIQYYNGEERAKGNILERFSAQQFPDLHSELNLSSLELGDSALYFCASSVEVAGELFFGEGSRLTVL.

At least ten counts were recorded for this clonotype. The chain uses TRBV6-5 and TRBJ2-1; 15 positions agree with TRBD2. The V and J ends lost 2 bases and 4 bases, in that order; junction bases with no gene match: 0. CDR1 and CDR2 from the germline V gene are MNHEY and SVGAGI. This CDR3 is 16 amino acids long. The DNA for the CDR3 is TGTGCCAGCAGTTACGGGACTAGCGGGGGGTACAATGAGCAGTTCTTC. This gives the protein CASSYGTSGGYNEQFF.

This clonotype was observed many times. The chain combines TRBV4-3 with TRBJ2-2; 7 nucleotides match TRBD2. Germline V gene lookup returns CDR1 LGHNA and CDR2 YSLEER. The V gene end was trimmed by 2 bases and the J gene end by 3 bases; junction bases not matched to a gene: 3. This CDR3 comprises 15 residues. The CDR3 sequence is CASSQRSGDTGELFF. CDR3 nucleotides: TGCGCCAGCAGCCAAAGAAGCGGGGACACCGGGGAGCTGTTTTTT.

This clonotype was seen at least ten times. The V call is TRBV27, the J call TRBJ2-2; D is tentatively TRBD1 or TRBD2 (6 bases each). Germline V gene data show CDR1 as MNHEY and CDR2 as SMNVEV (reference sequence). The CDR3 consists of 19 residues. V lost 8 bases to trimming and J lost 5 bases, with 30 bases between them. CDR3 region: CASVVGGSGGKRRTGELFF. CDR3 sequence (DNA): TGTGCCAGCGTCGTTGGGGGGTCCGGGGGCAAAAGGAGGACCGGGGAGCTGTTTTTT.

This clonotype was found a few times. This chain links TRBV6-2 or TRBV6-3 with TRBJ2-2; D not certain. V was shortened by 4 bases and J by 5 bases, with 11 bases between the two germline ends. The CDR3 totals 14 residues. Germline values: CDR1 MNHEY, CDR2 SVGEGT. The chain's CDR3 is CASSFHLVTGELFF. The CDR3, as DNA: TGTGCCAGCAGTTTCCACTTAGTTACCGGGGAGCTGTTTTTT.

This clonotype was seen only a few times. The V and J genes are TRBV18 and TRBJ2-7; 11 bases are shared with TRBD2. The CDR3 is 16 residues long. With 0 bases clipped from V and 3 bases from J, the junction kept 4 bases outside the gene matches. Germline values: CDR1 KGHSH, CDR2 LQKENI. CDR3: CASSPPGLAGGYEQYF. The CDR3 coding sequence is TGTGCCAGCTCACCACCGGGGCTAGCGGGGGGCTACGAGCAGTACTTC.

There are a few counts of this clonotype. This chain connects TRBV7-2 to TRBJ2-5, with D maybe TRBD1 (6 bases). CDR1 and CDR2 from the germline V gene are SGHTA and FQGNSA. Trimming removed 5 bases at V and 4 bases at J, with 14 bases between. The CDR3 totals 14 residues. The chain's CDR3 is CASSGQSSGETQYF. The CDR3 nucleotides are TGTGCCAGCAGCGGACAGTCGAGTGGAGAGACCCAGTACTTC. Drawing the rest from reference TRBV7-2 and TRBJ2-5, the complete variable domain is GAGVSQSPSNKVTEKGKDVELRCDPISGHTALYWYRQSLGQGLEFLIYFQGNSAPDKSGLPSDRFSAERTGGSVSTLTIQRTQQEDSAVYLCASSGQSSGETQYFGPGTRLLVL.